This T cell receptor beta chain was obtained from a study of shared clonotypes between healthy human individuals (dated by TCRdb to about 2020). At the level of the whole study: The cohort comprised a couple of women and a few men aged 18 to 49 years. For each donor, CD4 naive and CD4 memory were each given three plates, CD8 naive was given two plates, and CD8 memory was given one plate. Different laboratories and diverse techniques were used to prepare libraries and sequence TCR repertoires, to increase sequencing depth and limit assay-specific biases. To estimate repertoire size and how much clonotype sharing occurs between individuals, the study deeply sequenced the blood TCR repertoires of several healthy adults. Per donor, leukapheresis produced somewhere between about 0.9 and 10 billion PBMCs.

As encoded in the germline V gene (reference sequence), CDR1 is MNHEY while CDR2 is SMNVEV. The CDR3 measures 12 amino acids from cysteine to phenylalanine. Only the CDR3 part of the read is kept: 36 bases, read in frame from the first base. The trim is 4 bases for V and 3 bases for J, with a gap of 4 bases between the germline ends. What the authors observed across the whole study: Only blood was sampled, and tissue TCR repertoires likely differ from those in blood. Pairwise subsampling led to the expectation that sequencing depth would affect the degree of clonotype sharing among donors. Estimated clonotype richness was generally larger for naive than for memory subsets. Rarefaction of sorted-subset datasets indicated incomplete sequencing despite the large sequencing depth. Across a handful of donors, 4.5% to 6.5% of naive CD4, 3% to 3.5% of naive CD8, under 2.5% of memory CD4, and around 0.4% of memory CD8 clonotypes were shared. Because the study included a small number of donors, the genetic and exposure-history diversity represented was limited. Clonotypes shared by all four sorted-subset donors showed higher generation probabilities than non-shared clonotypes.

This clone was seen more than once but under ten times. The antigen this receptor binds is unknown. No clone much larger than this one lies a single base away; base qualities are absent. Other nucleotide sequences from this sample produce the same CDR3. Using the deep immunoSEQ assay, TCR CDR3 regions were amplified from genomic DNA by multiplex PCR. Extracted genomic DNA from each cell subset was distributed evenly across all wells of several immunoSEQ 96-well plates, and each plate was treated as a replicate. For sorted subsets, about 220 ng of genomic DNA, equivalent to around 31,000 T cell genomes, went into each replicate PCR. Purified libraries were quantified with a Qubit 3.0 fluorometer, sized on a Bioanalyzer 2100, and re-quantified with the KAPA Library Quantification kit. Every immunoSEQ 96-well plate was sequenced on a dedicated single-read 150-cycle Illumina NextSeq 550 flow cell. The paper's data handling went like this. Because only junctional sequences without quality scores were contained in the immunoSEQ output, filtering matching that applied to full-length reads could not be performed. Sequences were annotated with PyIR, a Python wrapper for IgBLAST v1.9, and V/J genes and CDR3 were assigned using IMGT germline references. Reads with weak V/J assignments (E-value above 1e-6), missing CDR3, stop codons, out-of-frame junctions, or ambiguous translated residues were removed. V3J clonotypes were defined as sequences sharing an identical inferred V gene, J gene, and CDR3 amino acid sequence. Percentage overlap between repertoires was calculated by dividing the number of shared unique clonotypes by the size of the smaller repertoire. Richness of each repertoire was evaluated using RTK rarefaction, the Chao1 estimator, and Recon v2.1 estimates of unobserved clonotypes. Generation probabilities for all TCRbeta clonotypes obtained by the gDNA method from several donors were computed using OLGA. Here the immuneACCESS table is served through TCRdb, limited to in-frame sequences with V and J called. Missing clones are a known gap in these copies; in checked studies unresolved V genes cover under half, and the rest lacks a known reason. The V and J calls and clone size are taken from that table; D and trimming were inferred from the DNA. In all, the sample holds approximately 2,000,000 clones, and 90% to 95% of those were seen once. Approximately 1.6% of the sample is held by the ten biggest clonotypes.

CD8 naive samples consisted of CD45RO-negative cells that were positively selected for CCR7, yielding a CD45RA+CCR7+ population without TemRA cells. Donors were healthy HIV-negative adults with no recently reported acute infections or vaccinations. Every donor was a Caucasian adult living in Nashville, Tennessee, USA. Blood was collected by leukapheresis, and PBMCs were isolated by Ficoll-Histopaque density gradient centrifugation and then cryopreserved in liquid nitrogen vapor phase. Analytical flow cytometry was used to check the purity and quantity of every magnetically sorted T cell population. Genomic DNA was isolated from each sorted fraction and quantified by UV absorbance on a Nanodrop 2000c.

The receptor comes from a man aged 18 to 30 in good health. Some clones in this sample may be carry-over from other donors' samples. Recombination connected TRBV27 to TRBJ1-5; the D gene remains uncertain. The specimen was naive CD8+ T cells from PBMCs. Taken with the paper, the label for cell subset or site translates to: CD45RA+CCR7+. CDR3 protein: CASSSFNQPQHF. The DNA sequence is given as TGTGCCAGCAGTTCTTTCAATCAGCCCCAGCATTTT.